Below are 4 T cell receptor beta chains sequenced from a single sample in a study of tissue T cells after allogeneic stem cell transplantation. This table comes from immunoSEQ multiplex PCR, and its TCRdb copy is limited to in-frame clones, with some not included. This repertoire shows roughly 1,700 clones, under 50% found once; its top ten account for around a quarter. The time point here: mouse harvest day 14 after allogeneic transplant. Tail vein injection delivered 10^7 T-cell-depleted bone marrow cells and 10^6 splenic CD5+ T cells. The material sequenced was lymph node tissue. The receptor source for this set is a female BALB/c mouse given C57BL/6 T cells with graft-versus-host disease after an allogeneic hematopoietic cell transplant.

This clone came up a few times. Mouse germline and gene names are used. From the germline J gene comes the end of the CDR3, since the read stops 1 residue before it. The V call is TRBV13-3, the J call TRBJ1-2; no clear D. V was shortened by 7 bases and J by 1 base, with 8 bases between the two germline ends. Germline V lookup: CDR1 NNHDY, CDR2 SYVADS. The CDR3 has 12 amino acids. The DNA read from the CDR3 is TGTGCCAGCGGGTCAGGAAACTCCGACTACACC. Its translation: CASGSGNSDYT. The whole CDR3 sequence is CASGSGNSDYTF.

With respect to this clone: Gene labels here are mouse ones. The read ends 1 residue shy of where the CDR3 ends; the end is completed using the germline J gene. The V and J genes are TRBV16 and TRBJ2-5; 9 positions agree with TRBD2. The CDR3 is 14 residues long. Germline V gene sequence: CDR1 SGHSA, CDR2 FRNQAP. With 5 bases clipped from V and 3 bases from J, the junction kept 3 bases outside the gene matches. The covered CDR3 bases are TGTGCAAGCAGCCCCACTGGGGGGCAAGACACCCAGTAC. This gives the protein CASSPTGGQDTQY. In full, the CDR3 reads CASSPTGGQDTQYF. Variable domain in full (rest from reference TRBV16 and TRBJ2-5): NAGVIQTPRHKVTGKGQEATLWCEPISGHSAVFWYRQTIVQGLEFLTYFRNQAPIDDSGMPKERFSAQMPNQSHSTLKIQSTQPQDSAVYLCASSPTGGQDTQYFGPGTRLLVL.

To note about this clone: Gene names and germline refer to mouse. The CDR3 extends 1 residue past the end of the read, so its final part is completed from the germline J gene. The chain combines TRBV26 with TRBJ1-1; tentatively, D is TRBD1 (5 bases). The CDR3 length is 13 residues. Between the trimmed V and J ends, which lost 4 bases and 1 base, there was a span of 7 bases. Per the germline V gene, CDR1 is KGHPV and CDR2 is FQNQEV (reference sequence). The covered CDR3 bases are TGTGCCAGCAGTCCAACAGGGAACACAGAAGTCTTC. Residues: CASSPTGNTEVF. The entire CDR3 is CASSPTGNTEVFF.

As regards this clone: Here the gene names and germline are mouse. The CDR3 sequence: CASSGLGGRDQDTQYF. CDR3 DNA, as far as it was read: TGTGCCAGCAGTGGACTGGGGGGGCGCGACCAAGACACCCAGTAC. The V gene is TRBV13-1, the J gene TRBJ2-5; 12 nucleotides align to TRBD2. The read is 1 residue too short to cover the CDR3 end, so that end is filled in from the germline J gene. V lost 3 bases, J lost 1 base, and 3 bases stayed unmatched. This CDR3 comprises 16 residues. The germline V gene encodes CDR1 NSHNY and CDR2 SYGAGN.